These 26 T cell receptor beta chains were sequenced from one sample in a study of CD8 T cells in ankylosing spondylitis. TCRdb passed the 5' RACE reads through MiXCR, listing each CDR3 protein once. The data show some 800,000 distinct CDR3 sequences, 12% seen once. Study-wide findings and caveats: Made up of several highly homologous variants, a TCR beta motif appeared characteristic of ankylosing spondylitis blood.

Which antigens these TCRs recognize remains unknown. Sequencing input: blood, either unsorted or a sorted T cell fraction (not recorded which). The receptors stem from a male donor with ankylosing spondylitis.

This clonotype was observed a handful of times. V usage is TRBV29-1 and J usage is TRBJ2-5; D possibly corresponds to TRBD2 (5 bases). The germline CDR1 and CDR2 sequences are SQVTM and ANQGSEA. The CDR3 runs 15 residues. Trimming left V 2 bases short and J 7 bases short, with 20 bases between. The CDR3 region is CSVERRLGFKGTQYF. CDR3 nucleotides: TGCAGCGTTGAACGGAGGTTGGGGTTCAAGGGGACCCAGTACTTC.

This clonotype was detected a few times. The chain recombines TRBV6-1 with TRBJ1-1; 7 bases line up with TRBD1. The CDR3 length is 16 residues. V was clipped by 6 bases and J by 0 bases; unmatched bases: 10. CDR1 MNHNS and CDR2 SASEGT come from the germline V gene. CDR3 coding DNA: TGTGCCAGCAGGAGGGACAGAGTCCGGATGAACACTGAAGCTTTCTTT. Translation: CASRRDRVRMNTEAFF.

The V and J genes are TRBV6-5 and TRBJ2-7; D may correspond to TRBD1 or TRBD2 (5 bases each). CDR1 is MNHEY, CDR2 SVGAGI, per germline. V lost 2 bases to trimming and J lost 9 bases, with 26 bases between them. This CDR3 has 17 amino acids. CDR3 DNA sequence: TGTGCCAGCAGTTACGGGCCTTTTTTGGGACCCAAGGAAGGGCAGTACTTC. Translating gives CASSYGPFLGPKEGQYF.

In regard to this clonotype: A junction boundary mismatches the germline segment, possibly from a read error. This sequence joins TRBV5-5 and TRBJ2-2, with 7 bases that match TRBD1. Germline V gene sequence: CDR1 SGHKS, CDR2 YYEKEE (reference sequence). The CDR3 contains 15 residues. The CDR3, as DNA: TGTGCCTGCAGCCCTACAGGGGCCAACACCGGGGAGCTGTTTTTT. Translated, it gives CACSPTGANTGELFF.

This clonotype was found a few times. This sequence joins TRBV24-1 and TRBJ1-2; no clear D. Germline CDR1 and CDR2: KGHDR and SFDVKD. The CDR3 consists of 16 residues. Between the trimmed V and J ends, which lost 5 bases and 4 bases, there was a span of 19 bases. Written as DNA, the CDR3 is TGTGCCACCAGTGGTCGTCAGGCCCAGGCCGTCTATGGCTACACCTTC. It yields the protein CATSGRQAQAVYGYTF.

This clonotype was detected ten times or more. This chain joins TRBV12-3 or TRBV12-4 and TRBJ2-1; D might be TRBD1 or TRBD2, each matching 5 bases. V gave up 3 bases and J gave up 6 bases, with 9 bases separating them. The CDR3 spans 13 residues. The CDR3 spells CASSFLGRNEQFF. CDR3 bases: TGTGCCAGCAGTTTTCTGGGACGCAATGAGCAGTTCTTC.

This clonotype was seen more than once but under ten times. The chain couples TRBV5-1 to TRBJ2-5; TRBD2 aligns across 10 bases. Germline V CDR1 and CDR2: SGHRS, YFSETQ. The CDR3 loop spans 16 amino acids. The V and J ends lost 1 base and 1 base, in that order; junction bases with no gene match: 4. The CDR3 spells CASSLSASGGQETQYF. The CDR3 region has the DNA TGCGCCAGCAGCTTGTCGGCTAGCGGGGGCCAAGAGACCCAGTACTTC.

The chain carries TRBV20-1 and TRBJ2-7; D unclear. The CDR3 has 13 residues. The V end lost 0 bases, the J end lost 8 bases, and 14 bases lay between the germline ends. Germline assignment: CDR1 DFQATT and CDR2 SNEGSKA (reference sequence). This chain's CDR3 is CSARDRQSLKQYF. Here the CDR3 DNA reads TGCAGTGCTAGAGATAGGCAGTCGTTAAAGCAGTACTTC.

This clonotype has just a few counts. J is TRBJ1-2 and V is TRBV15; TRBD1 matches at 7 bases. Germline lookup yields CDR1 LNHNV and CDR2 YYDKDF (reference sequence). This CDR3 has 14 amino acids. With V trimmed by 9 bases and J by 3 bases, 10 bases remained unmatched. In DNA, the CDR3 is TGTGCCACAAGCCGAGGGGGCCTAGACTATGGCTACACCTTC. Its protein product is CATSRGGLDYGYTF. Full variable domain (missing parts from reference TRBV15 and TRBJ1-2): DAMVIQNPRYQVTQFGKPVTLSCSQTLNHNVMYWYQQKSSQAPKLLFHYYDKDFNNEADTPDNFQSRRPNTSFCFLDIRSPGLGDTAMYLCATSRGGLDYGYTFGSGTRLTVV.

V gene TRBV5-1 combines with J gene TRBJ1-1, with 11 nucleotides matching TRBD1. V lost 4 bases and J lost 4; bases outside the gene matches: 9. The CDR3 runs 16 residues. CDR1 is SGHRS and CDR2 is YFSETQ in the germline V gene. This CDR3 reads CASSPGTGGPSTEAFF. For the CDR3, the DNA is TGCGCCAGCAGCCCCGGGACAGGGGGGCCGAGCACTGAAGCTTTCTTT.

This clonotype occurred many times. The CDR3 is CASRPPGLATYNEQFF. The CDR3 nucleotides are TGCGCCAGCAGACCCCCGGGACTAGCGACCTACAATGAGCAGTTCTTC. The chain recombines TRBV5-1 with TRBJ2-1, with 10 nucleotides matching TRBD2. CDR3 length equals 16 residues. From germline, CDR1 is SGHRS and CDR2 YFSETQ. J gave up 2 bases and V 5 bases, and 7 bases lay outside the gene matches.

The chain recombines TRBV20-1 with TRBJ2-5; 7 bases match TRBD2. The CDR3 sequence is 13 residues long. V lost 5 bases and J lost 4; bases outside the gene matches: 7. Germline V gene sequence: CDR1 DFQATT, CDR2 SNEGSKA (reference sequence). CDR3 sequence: CSAQRGGPETQYF. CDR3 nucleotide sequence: TGCAGTGCTCAACGCGGGGGTCCAGAGACCCAGTACTTC.

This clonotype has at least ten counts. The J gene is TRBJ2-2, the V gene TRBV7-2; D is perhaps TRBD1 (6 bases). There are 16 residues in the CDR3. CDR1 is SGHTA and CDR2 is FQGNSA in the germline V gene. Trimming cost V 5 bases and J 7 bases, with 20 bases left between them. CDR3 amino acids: CASSLLSAGAGGELFF. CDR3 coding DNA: TGTGCCAGCAGCCTCCTTAGCGCAGGGGCCGGCGGGGAGCTGTTTTTT.

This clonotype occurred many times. CDR3 DNA: TGCAGTGCTAGAGGGGACAGGGGAAATCAGCCCCAGCATTTT. As protein: CSARGDRGNQPQHF. The genes are TRBV20-1 and TRBJ1-5, with 10 nucleotides matching TRBD1. The V gene end was trimmed by 1 base and the J gene end by 4 bases; junction bases not matched to a gene: 1. The CDR3 is 14 amino acids. Germline V gene lookup returns CDR1 DFQATT and CDR2 SNEGSKA (reference sequence).

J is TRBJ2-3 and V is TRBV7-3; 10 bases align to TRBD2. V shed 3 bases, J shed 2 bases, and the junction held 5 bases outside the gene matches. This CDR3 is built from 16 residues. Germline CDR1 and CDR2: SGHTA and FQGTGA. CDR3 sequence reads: CASSFQRGGPTDTQYF. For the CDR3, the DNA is TGTGCCAGCAGCTTTCAGCGGGGGGGCCCCACAGATACGCAGTATTTT.

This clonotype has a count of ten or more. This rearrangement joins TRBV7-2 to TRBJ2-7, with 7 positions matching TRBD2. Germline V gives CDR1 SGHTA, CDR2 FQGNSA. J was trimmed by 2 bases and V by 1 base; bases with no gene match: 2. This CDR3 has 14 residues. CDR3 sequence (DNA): TGTGCCAGCAGCTTAGTTGCGGGGGCCTACGAGCAGTACTTC. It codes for CASSLVAGAYEQYF.

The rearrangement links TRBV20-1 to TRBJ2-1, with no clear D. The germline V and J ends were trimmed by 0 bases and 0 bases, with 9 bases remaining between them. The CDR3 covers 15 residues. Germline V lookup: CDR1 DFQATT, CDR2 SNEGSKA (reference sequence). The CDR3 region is CSARESKGSYNEQFF. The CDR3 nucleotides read TGCAGTGCTAGAGAATCAAAAGGCTCCTACAATGAGCAGTTCTTC.

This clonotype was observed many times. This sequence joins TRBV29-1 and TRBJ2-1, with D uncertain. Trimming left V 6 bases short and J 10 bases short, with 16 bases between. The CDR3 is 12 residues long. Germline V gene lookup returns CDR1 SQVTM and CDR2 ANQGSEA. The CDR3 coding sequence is TGCAGCGTAGGTTCTACCGTACTAGAGCAGTTCTTC. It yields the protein CSVGSTVLEQFF.

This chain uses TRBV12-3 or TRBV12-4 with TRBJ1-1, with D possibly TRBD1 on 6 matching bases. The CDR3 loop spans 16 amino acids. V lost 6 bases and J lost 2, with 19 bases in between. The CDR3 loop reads CASSHATWTANTEAFF. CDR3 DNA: TGTGCCAGCAGCCACGCCACCTGGACAGCTAACACTGAAGCTTTCTTT.

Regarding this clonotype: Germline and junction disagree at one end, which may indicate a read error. The CDR3 sequence is CARSLDPSGSLFF. As DNA, the CDR3 is TGTGCCAGGAGCTTGGATCCTAGCGGGAGTCTATTCTTC. The chain combines TRBV5-5 with TRBJ2-1; TRBD2 matches at 10 bases. Per germline, CDR1 SGHKS and CDR2 YYEKEE (reference sequence). The CDR3 length is 13 residues.

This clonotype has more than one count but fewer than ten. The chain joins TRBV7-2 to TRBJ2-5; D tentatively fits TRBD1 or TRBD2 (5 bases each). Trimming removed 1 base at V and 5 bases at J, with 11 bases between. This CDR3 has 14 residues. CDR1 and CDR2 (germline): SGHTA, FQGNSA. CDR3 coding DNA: TGTGCCAGCAGCTTAGTCCGAGGGGTGGAGACCCAGTACTTC. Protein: CASSLVRGVETQYF.

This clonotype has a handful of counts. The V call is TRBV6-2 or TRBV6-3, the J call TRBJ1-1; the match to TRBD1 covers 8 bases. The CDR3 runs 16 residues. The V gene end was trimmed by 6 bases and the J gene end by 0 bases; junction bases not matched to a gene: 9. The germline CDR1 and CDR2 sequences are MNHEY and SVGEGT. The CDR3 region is CASRFGTGLMNTEAFF. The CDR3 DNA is TGTGCCAGCAGATTTGGGACAGGCCTCATGAACACTGAAGCTTTCTTT.

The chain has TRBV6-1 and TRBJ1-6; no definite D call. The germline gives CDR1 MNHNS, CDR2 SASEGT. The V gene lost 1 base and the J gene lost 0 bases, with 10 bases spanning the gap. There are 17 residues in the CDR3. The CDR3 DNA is TGTGCCAGCAGTGAAGGCTGGAGAAGCTCCTATAATTCACCCCTCCACTTT. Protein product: CASSEGWRSSYNSPLHF.

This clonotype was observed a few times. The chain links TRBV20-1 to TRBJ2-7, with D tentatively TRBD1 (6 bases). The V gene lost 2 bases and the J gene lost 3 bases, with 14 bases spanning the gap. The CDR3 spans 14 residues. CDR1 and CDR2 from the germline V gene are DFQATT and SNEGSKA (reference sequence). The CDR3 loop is CSARTGSLFYEQYF. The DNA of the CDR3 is TGCAGTGCTAGAACAGGGTCCCTATTCTACGAGCAGTACTTC.

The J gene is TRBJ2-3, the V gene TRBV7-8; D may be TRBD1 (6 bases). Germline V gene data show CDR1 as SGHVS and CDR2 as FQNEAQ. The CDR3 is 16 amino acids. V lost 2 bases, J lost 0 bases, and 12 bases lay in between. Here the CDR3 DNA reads TGTGCCAGCAGCTTAACTCTGGACAGAAGCACAGATACGCAGTATTTT. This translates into CASSLTLDRSTDTQYF.

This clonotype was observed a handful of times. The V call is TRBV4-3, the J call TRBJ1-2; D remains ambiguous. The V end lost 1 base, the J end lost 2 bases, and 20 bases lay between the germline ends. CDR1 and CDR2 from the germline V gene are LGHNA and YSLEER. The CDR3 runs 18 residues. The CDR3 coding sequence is TGCGCCAGCAGCCAAGGAGTCACCTGGAAGGGCTTCAACTATGGCTACACCTTC. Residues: CASSQGVTWKGFNYGYTF.